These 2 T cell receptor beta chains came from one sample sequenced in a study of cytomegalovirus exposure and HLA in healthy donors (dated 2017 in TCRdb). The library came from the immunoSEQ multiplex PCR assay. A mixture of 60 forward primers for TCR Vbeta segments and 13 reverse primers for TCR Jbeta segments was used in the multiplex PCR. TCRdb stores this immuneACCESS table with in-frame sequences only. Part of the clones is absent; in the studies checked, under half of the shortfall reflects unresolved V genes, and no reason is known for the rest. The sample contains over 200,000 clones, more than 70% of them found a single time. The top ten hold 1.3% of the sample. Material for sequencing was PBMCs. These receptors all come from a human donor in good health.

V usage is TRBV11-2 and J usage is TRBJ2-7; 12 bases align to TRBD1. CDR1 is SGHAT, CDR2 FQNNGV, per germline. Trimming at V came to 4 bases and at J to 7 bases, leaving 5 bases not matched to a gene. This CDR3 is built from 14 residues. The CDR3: CASSWGQGAGEQYF. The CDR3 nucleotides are TGTGCCAGCAGCTGGGGACAGGGGGCAGGGGAGCAGTACTTC.

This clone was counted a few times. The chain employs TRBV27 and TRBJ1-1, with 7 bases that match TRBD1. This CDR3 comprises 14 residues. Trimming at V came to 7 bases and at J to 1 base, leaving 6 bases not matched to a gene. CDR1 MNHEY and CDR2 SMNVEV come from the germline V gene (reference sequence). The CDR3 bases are TGTGCCAGCACCTCGTGGGACAGGAACACTGAAGCTTTCTTT. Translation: CASTSWDRNTEAFF.